The rows below give T cell receptor beta chains drawn from one sample of a study of cytomegalovirus exposure and HLA in healthy donors. TCRdb's copy holds only in-frame clones and misses some; the assay was immunoSEQ multiplex PCR. This sample yields 95,000 to 100,000 clones, of which roughly 76% are seen a single time; 1.5% to 2% belongs to the top ten. Sample: PBMCs. Receptor source: a man in his forties in good health and CMV-seronegative. The CDR3 runs from the conserved cysteine through the conserved F or W. The order of the fields is CDR3 DNA, CDR3 protein, J gene, V gene, clone size, CDR3 length, D gene. A D gene is named only where the DNA matches it firmly. Only some rows state a clone size, as once, few, many or a class for expanded clones.

CDR3nt: TGTGCCAGCAGTGGACATCCGAACACTGAAGCTTTCTTT
CDR3aa: CASSGHPNTEAFF
j_gene: TRBJ1-1
v_gene: TRBV28
abundance: -
len: 13
d_gene: -

CDR3nt: TGCGCCAGCAGCCCCCCCCCAAAGCGGGATTTAACAGATACGCAGTATTTT
CDR3aa: CASSPPPKRDLTDTQYF
j_gene: TRBJ2-3
v_gene: TRBV5-1
abundance: -
len: 17
d_gene: TRBD2

CDR3nt: TGTGCCAGCAGATGGACAGGGGAGTACGAGCAGTACTTC
CDR3aa: CASRWTGEYEQYF
j_gene: TRBJ2-7
v_gene: TRBV28
abundance: -
len: 13
d_gene: TRBD1

CDR3nt: TGTGCCAGCAGCTCCCTTACGGGGAGGTGCGAGCAGTACTTC
CDR3aa: CASSSLTGRCEQYF
j_gene: TRBJ2-7
v_gene: TRBV7-6
abundance: -
len: 14
d_gene: -

CDR3nt: TGCGCCAGCAGCCAAACGGGGGGAAACACCATATATTTT
CDR3aa: CASSQTGGNTIYF
j_gene: TRBJ1-3
v_gene: TRBV5-1
abundance: once
len: 13
d_gene: -

CDR3nt: TGTGCCAGCAGTGCCGGGACACTACGCACAGATACGCAGTATTTT
CDR3aa: CASSAGTLRTDTQYF
j_gene: TRBJ2-3
v_gene: TRBV6-1
abundance: -
len: 15
d_gene: -

CDR3nt: TGTGCCAGCAGTGAAGGATGGGGAGCCCTCGACTATGGCTACACCTTC
CDR3aa: CASSEGWGALDYGYTF
j_gene: TRBJ1-2
v_gene: TRBV6-1
abundance: -
len: 16
d_gene: -

CDR3nt: TGCAGCGTGACAGGAGGTACCTACGAGCAGTACTTC
CDR3aa: CSVTGGTYEQYF
j_gene: TRBJ2-7
v_gene: TRBV29-1
abundance: -
len: 12
d_gene: -

CDR3nt: TGTGCCAGCAGCTTAGTTCCCGGGACAGGCTACGAGCAGTACTTC
CDR3aa: CASSLVPGTGYEQYF
j_gene: TRBJ2-7
v_gene: TRBV11-2
abundance: -
len: 15
d_gene: TRBD1

CDR3nt: TGTGCCGGACAACAGGGTAATCAGCCCCAGCATTTT
CDR3aa: CAGQQGNQPQHF
j_gene: TRBJ1-5
v_gene: TRBV28
abundance: -
len: 12
d_gene: -

CDR3nt: TGTGCCAGTAGTATAGATCCCGGGGGGAGAAGCATTCAGTACTTC
CDR3aa: CASSIDPGGRSIQYF
j_gene: TRBJ2-4
v_gene: TRBV19
abundance: -
len: 15
d_gene: TRBD2

CDR3nt: TGTGCCAGCAGGGGGGACTGGCAGGCGGTGGGCTCACCCCTCCACTTT
CDR3aa: CASRGDWQAVGSPLHF
j_gene: TRBJ1-6
v_gene: TRBV2
abundance: -
len: 16
d_gene: -

CDR3nt: TGTGCCAGCAGCTTACAGGGATTCACAACTAATGAAAAACTGTTTTTT
CDR3aa: CASSLQGFTTNEKLFF
j_gene: TRBJ1-4
v_gene: TRBV7-6
abundance: -
len: 16
d_gene: -